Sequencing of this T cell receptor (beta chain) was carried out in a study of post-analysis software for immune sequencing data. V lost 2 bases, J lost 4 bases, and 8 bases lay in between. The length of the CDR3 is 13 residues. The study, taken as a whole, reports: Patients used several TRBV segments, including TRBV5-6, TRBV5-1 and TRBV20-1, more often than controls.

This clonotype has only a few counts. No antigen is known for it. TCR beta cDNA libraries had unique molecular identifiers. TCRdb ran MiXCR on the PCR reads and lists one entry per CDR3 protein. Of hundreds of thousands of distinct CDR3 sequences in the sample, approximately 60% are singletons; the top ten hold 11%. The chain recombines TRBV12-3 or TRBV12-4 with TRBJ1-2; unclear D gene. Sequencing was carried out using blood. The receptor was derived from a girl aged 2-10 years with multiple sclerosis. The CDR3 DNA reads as TGTGCCAGCAGTTTATCACAGAGCTATGGCTACACCTTC. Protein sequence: CASSLSQSYGYTF.